This entry features one T cell receptor (beta chain) sequence. Its specificity is unknown. The sample is drawn from a study of OX40 agonist ivuxolimab in advanced cancers. Whole-study findings and limits: The authors also found low normalized T-cell clonal expansion in some nonresponders. There was clonal expansion of CD4+ and CD8+ blood T cells by week 6 at 0.1 to 3.0 mg/kg.

The CDR3 is 15 residues long. Germline trimming cut 4 bases from V and 0 bases from J; bases unmatched to any gene: 2. The assay was immunoSEQ multiplex PCR, and TCRdb's table has in-frame clones only and misses some. Among some 100,000 clones listed, 75% to 95% were seen once. This sequence was found in an adult with an advanced solid tumor such as melanoma, head and neck, liver or kidney cancer. Sequences were derived from CD4+ or CD8+ T cells sorted from blood, sampled in a trial of the OX40 agonist ivuxolimab. J is TRBJ2-3 and V is TRBV5-3, with 10 bases fitting TRBD1. TRBV5-3 counts as an open reading frame of uncertain function. The DNA of the CDR3 is TGTGCCAGAAGCGTGGGACAGGGGAGCACAGATACGCAGTATTTT. Its protein product is CARSVGQGSTDTQYF.